One and the same sample provided the 3 T cell receptor beta chains below, sequenced in a study of cytomegalovirus exposure and HLA in healthy donors. PCR used 60 Vbeta primers and 13 Jbeta primers. TCRdb's copy holds only in-frame clones and misses some; the assay was immunoSEQ multiplex PCR. The sample lists about 55,000 clones; about three quarters were seen once. Sequenced sample: PBMCs. Receptors were obtained from a female donor in good health and CMV-seronegative.

The chain links TRBV30 to TRBJ1-6; TRBD1 aligns across 8 bases. V was clipped by 4 bases and J by 7 bases; unmatched bases: 3. CDR3 size: 13 residues. Germline V CDR1 and CDR2: GTSNPN, SVGIG (reference sequence). CDR3 sequence reads: CAWKQGGNSPLHF. In DNA, the CDR3 is TGTGCCTGGAAACAGGGGGGGAATTCACCCCTCCACTTT.

This chain links TRBV15 with TRBJ2-1; D may be TRBD1 (6 bases). Germline assignment: CDR1 LNHNV and CDR2 YYDKDF (reference sequence). CDR3 length: 13 residues. V gave up 4 bases and J gave up 6 bases, with 10 bases separating them. CDR3 amino acids: CATSNRDGNEQFF. As DNA, the CDR3 is TGTGCCACCAGCAACAGGGATGGCAATGAGCAGTTCTTC.

Concerning this clone itself: Other DNA sequences in this sample translate to the same CDR3. The chain carries TRBV28 and TRBJ2-3; D gene unclear. With 2 bases removed from V and 0 bases from J, the gap between germline ends came to 3 bases. CDR3 length equals 13 residues. Germline V gene data show CDR1 as MDHEN and CDR2 as SYDVKM. The CDR3 DNA reads TGTGCCAGCAGTTTAACTAGCACAGATACGCAGTATTTT. Residues: CASSLTSTDTQYF.